This is a list of T cell receptor beta chains from one sample in a study of shared clonotypes between healthy human individuals. Generated by immunoSEQ multiplex PCR, the TCRdb table keeps only in-frame clones and is missing some. Of about a million clones listed, about three quarters are singletons. Sample: memory CD4+ T cells sorted from blood. The receptors were gathered from a young man in good health. The CDR3 runs from the conserved cysteine through the conserved F or W. Each record gives: J gene, V gene, CDR3 length, clone size, D gene, CDR3 DNA, CDR3 protein. D genes are given only for firm matches. Size values are once, few and many counts, or a class for expanded clones, and some rows have none.

J gene: TRBJ1-4; V gene: TRBV6-6; CDR3 length: 15; clone size: .; D gene: .; CDR3 DNA: TGTGCCAGCAGTTACTCTGAGGGATCTACGGAAAAACTGTTTTTT; CDR3 protein: CASSYSEGSTEKLFF
J gene: TRBJ2-3; V gene: TRBV7-2; CDR3 length: 17; clone size: .; D gene: TRBD2; CDR3 DNA: TGTGCCAGCAGCTCGTCCTTAGCGGGCCTTATGGGGGATACGCAGTATTTT; CDR3 protein: CASSSSLAGLMGDTQYF
J gene: TRBJ1-1; V gene: TRBV10-3; CDR3 length: 13; clone size: once; D gene: TRBD1; CDR3 DNA: TGTGCCACCCGGACAGGGCTGAACACTGAAGCTTTCTTT; CDR3 protein: CATRTGLNTEAFF
J gene: TRBJ1-2; V gene: TRBV19; CDR3 length: 16; clone size: .; D gene: TRBD1; CDR3 DNA: TGTGCCAGTAGTATAGTGACGGACTGGGACAGTTATGGCTACACCTTC; CDR3 protein: CASSIVTDWDSYGYTF
J gene: TRBJ2-5; V gene: TRBV6-6; CDR3 length: 13; clone size: .; D gene: .; CDR3 DNA: TGTGCCAGCAGTTGGGGGGCCTCGGAGACCCAGTACTTC; CDR3 protein: CASSWGASETQYF
J gene: TRBJ1-4; V gene: TRBV21-1; CDR3 length: 12; clone size: .; D gene: .; CDR3 DNA: TGTGCCAGGATGGGGGGGCTCGAAAAACTGTTTTTT; CDR3 protein: CARMGGLEKLFF
J gene: TRBJ1-1; V gene: TRBV7-9; CDR3 length: 12; clone size: .; D gene: TRBD1; CDR3 DNA: TGTGCCAGCAGTGACAGGGGCCTTGAAGCTTTCTTT; CDR3 protein: CASSDRGLEAFF
J gene: TRBJ1-4; V gene: TRBV19; CDR3 length: 14; clone size: .; D gene: TRBD1; CDR3 DNA: TGTGCCAGTACCCAGACAGGGATAGGTGAAAAACTGTTTTTT; CDR3 protein: CASTQTGIGEKLFF
J gene: TRBJ1-5; V gene: TRBV5-8; CDR3 length: 15; clone size: .; D gene: TRBD1; CDR3 DNA: TGTGCCAGCAGCACCAGGACAGGGATCAATCAGCCCCAGCATTTT; CDR3 protein: CASSTRTGINQPQHF
J gene: TRBJ2-2; V gene: TRBV6-4; CDR3 length: 15; clone size: once; D gene: TRBD2; CDR3 DNA: TGTGCCAGCGGCCTAGCGGGGGAGTTCTCCGGGGAGCTGTTTTTT; CDR3 protein: CASGLAGEFSGELFF
J gene: TRBJ1-2; V gene: TRBV28; CDR3 length: 14; clone size: once; D gene: .; CDR3 DNA: TGTGCCAGCAGTTCGGGGGACCGGGATTATGGCTACACCTTC; CDR3 protein: CASSSGDRDYGYTF
J gene: TRBJ1-6; V gene: TRBV19; CDR3 length: 14; clone size: once; D gene: .; CDR3 DNA: TGTGCCAGTAAGAGCGGTACCCAAAATTCACCCCTCCACTTT; CDR3 protein: CASKSGTQNSPLHF
J gene: TRBJ2-2; V gene: TRBV4-3; CDR3 length: 13; clone size: few; D gene: TRBD1; CDR3 DNA: TGCGCCAGCAGCCCCGGACAGGCCGGGGAGCTGTTTTTT; CDR3 protein: CASSPGQAGELFF
J gene: TRBJ2-5; V gene: TRBV7-7; CDR3 length: 15; clone size: .; D gene: TRBD1; CDR3 DNA: TGTGCTAGCAGCTTAGGGACAGGTAGACAAGAGACCCAGTACTTC; CDR3 protein: CASSLGTGRQETQYF
J gene: TRBJ2-3; V gene: TRBV6-5; CDR3 length: 15; clone size: .; D gene: TRBD1; CDR3 DNA: TGTGCCAGCAGTTACTTGGACAGGGCTACAGATACGCAGTATTTT; CDR3 protein: CASSYLDRATDTQYF
J gene: TRBJ1-3; V gene: TRBV19; CDR3 length: 15; clone size: .; D gene: TRBD1; CDR3 DNA: TGTGCCAGTACCCAGGACAGGGGCGTTGGAAACACCATATATTTT; CDR3 protein: CASTQDRGVGNTIYF
J gene: TRBJ1-2; V gene: TRBV28; CDR3 length: 13; clone size: few; D gene: TRBD1; CDR3 DNA: TGTGCCACCCACAGGGGCGCTAACTATGGCTACACCTTC; CDR3 protein: CATHRGANYGYTF
J gene: TRBJ2-7; V gene: TRBV27; CDR3 length: 14; clone size: .; D gene: .; CDR3 DNA: TGTGCCAGCAGTCAAACAGGGAGTTCCTACGAGCAGTACTTC; CDR3 protein: CASSQTGSSYEQYF
J gene: TRBJ1-6; V gene: TRBV2; CDR3 length: 12; clone size: .; D gene: .; CDR3 DNA: TGTGCCACCACCCGCGTCGGAGCACCCCTCCACTTT; CDR3 protein: CATTRVGAPLHF
J gene: TRBJ1-2; V gene: TRBV27; CDR3 length: 13; clone size: .; D gene: .; CDR3 DNA: TGTGCCAGCAGTTTAAGGGAGAACTATGGCTACACCTTC; CDR3 protein: CASSLRENYGYTF
J gene: TRBJ2-7; V gene: TRBV19; CDR3 length: 14; clone size: .; D gene: TRBD1; CDR3 DNA: TGTGCCAGTACCCCCGGGACAGGGGGTGGCGAGCAGTACTTC; CDR3 protein: CASTPGTGGGEQYF
J gene: TRBJ1-2; V gene: TRBV6-5; CDR3 length: 13; clone size: .; D gene: .; CDR3 DNA: TGTGCCAGCAGTAAGGGACGGACCTATGGCTACACCTTC; CDR3 protein: CASSKGRTYGYTF
J gene: TRBJ2-1; V gene: TRBV27; CDR3 length: 15; clone size: .; D gene: TRBD1; CDR3 DNA: TGTGCCAGCAGATATGGACAGGTTCCCTACAATGAGCAGTTCTTC; CDR3 protein: CASRYGQVPYNEQFF
J gene: TRBJ2-2; V gene: TRBV5-1; CDR3 length: 16; clone size: few; D gene: .; CDR3 DNA: TGCGCCAGCAGCTTGGGGTCAGCGTCGAACACCGGGGAGCTGTTTTTT; CDR3 protein: CASSLGSASNTGELFF
J gene: TRBJ2-6; V gene: TRBV4-1; CDR3 length: 18; clone size: .; D gene: TRBD1; CDR3 DNA: TGCGCCAGCAGCCAAGTGACAGGGGTGACCTCTGGGGCCAACGTCCTGACTTTC; CDR3 protein: CASSQVTGVTSGANVLTF
J gene: TRBJ1-2; V gene: TRBV2; CDR3 length: 13; clone size: .; D gene: .; CDR3 DNA: TGTGCCAGCAGAGTTGACAGCAACTATGGCTACACCTTC; CDR3 protein: CASRVDSNYGYTF
J gene: TRBJ1-5; V gene: TRBV19; CDR3 length: 14; clone size: .; D gene: .; CDR3 DNA: TGTGCCAGTAGTATTCGGGGATTCAATCAGCCCCAGCATTTT; CDR3 protein: CASSIRGFNQPQHF
J gene: TRBJ2-1; V gene: TRBV7-8; CDR3 length: 17; clone size: .; D gene: .; CDR3 DNA: TGTGCCAGCAGCCAAAAAAGGTTGGGTATGAGGGAAGGTGAGCAGTTCTTC; CDR3 protein: CASSQKRLGMREGEQFF
J gene: TRBJ2-3; V gene: TRBV10-1; CDR3 length: 15; clone size: .; D gene: .; CDR3 DNA: TGCGCCAGCAGTGCAGGGAATCCCCTCGCAGATACGCAGTATTTT; CDR3 protein: CASSAGNPLADTQYF
J gene: TRBJ1-5; V gene: TRBV19; CDR3 length: 15; clone size: .; D gene: .; CDR3 DNA: TGTGCCAGTAGTATAGTAGCCAGAAACAATCAGCCCCAGCATTTT; CDR3 protein: CASSIVARNNQPQHF
J gene: TRBJ2-3; V gene: TRBV5-1; CDR3 length: 13; clone size: .; D gene: .; CDR3 DNA: TGCGCCAGCAGCTTGGCCGGGTCAGATACGCAGTATTTT; CDR3 protein: CASSLAGSDTQYF
J gene: TRBJ2-7; V gene: TRBV5-4; CDR3 length: 15; clone size: .; D gene: TRBD2; CDR3 DNA: TGTGCCAGCAGCTTGGCTATAGGGACTAGCCGCGAGCAGTACTTC; CDR3 protein: CASSLAIGTSREQYF
J gene: TRBJ1-3; V gene: TRBV5-1; CDR3 length: 14; clone size: .; D gene: .; CDR3 DNA: TGCGCCAGCTCTCGAGGCCCGGCTGGAAACACCATATATTTT; CDR3 protein: CASSRGPAGNTIYF
J gene: TRBJ1-6; V gene: TRBV5-6; CDR3 length: 16; clone size: once; D gene: TRBD1; CDR3 DNA: TGTGCCAGCAGCCCCTCCACGGACAGGGGTGGTTCACCCCTCCACTTT; CDR3 protein: CASSPSTDRGGSPLHF
J gene: TRBJ2-5; V gene: TRBV4-2; CDR3 length: 15; clone size: .; D gene: .; CDR3 DNA: TGTGCCAGCAGCCCACTTTCAGTTGGCCAAGAGACCCAGTACTTC; CDR3 protein: CASSPLSVGQETQYF
J gene: TRBJ2-7; V gene: TRBV23-1; CDR3 length: 16; clone size: .; D gene: .; CDR3 DNA: TGCGCCAGCAGTCGCCTCCTGGCGGACCTCTCCTACGAGCAGTACTTC; CDR3 protein: CASSRLLADLSYEQYF
J gene: TRBJ2-1; V gene: TRBV6-6; CDR3 length: 15; clone size: .; D gene: TRBD2; CDR3 DNA: TGTGCCAGCATCTGGGGGGTAGCGGGGTACAATGAGCAGTTCTTC; CDR3 protein: CASIWGVAGYNEQFF
J gene: TRBJ2-2; V gene: TRBV5-5; CDR3 length: 13; clone size: once; D gene: TRBD2; CDR3 DNA: TGTGCCAGCAGCTTTAGCGGGCCCGGGGAGCTGTTTTTT; CDR3 protein: CASSFSGPGELFF
J gene: TRBJ2-1; V gene: TRBV2; CDR3 length: 15; clone size: few; D gene: .; CDR3 DNA: TGTGCCAGCAAGCAGGGGAGGGAAGGCACAAATGAGCAGTTCTTC; CDR3 protein: CASKQGREGTNEQFF
J gene: TRBJ2-3; V gene: TRBV2; CDR3 length: 15; clone size: .; D gene: .; CDR3 DNA: TGTGCCAGCAGTGCGGGCAGCTCTTTCACAGATACGCAGTATTTT; CDR3 protein: CASSAGSSFTDTQYF